This passage covers 9 T cell receptor beta chains from one sample sequenced in a study of T-cell memory formation after mild COVID-19. TCRdb re-analysed the 5' RACE reads in MiXCR, keeping a single row per CDR3 protein. The sample consists of a few hundred thousand distinct CDR3 sequences, under 25% of them appearing once. Sequencing input: PBMCs or a T cell subset sorted from them (not recorded which). The receptors here all came from a man aged 18 to 30 who had mild COVID-19 (a few samples of this study predate the infection). Cell type and time point are not known.

This clonotype showed up many times. This sequence joins TRBV5-6 and TRBJ2-4; 8 bases align to TRBD1. V shed 4 bases, J shed 8 bases, and the junction held 8 bases outside the gene matches. CDR1 is SGHDT and CDR2 is YYEEEE in the germline V gene. The CDR3 totals 14 residues. Written as DNA, the CDR3 is TGTGCCAGCAGCCCAGGACAGGGATCATACATTCAGTACTTC. Its translation is CASSPGQGSYIQYF.

The V and J genes are TRBV5-5 and TRBJ1-5; TRBD1 aligns across 10 bases. Trimming at V came to 4 bases and at J to 5 bases, leaving 9 bases not matched to a gene. The CDR3 sequence is 16 residues long. Per germline, CDR1 SGHKS and CDR2 YYEKEE (reference sequence). The CDR3 reads CASSDRDRGEDQPQHF. CDR3 nucleotides: TGTGCCAGCAGCGACCGGGACAGGGGAGAAGATCAGCCCCAGCATTTT.

There are a few counts of this clonotype. This sequence joins TRBV20-1 and TRBJ2-7; 9 nucleotides line up with TRBD1. The CDR3 contains 15 residues. With 5 bases clipped from V and 7 bases from J, the junction kept 15 bases outside the gene matches. Germline V gene sequence: CDR1 DFQATT, CDR2 SNEGSKA (reference sequence). CDR3 loop: CSASPFLTGGREQYF. In DNA form, the CDR3 reads TGCAGTGCTTCCCCCTTTCTGACAGGGGGACGGGAGCAGTACTTC.

This clonotype was recorded many times. The V call is TRBV5-1, the J call TRBJ1-1, with 8 bases lining up with TRBD1. With V trimmed by 0 bases and J by 2 bases, 3 bases remained unmatched. From germline, CDR1 is SGHRS and CDR2 YFSETQ. This CDR3 is 15 amino acids long. CDR3 coding DNA: TGCGCCAGCAGCTTGGCGGGACAGGCCAACACTGAAGCTTTCTTT. Translating it yields CASSLAGQANTEAFF.

This clonotype was observed a handful of times. This rearrangement joins TRBV5-1 to TRBJ2-7, with 8 positions matching TRBD1. Germline V gene sequence: CDR1 SGHRS, CDR2 YFSETQ. The ends lost 0 bases at V and 3 bases at J; junction bases unmatched: 2. This CDR3 region has 14 residues. In DNA, the CDR3 is TGCGCCAGCAGCTTGGGGACAGGGAACTACGAGCAGTACTTC. Its protein is CASSLGTGNYEQYF.

The sample holds a few counts of this clonotype. The chain combines TRBV9 with TRBJ1-1; TRBD1 agrees at 7 bases. V was clipped by 0 bases and J by 10 bases; unmatched bases: 3. Germline V lookup: CDR1 SGDLS, CDR2 YYNGEE. The CDR3 is 12 residues long. In DNA form, the CDR3 reads TGTGCCAGCAGCGTAGCTTCAGGGGGAGCTTTCTTT. This codes for CASSVASGGAFF.

This rearrangement joins TRBV20-1 to TRBJ2-7, with 7 positions matching TRBD1. The germline gives CDR1 DFQATT, CDR2 SNEGSKA (reference sequence). V lost 4 bases and J lost 2; bases outside the gene matches: 8. The CDR3 is 14 residues long. In DNA form, the CDR3 reads TGCAGTGCTAAGACAGGGAAAAACGCCTACGAGCAGTACTTC. It encodes CSAKTGKNAYEQYF.

J is TRBJ1-5 and V is TRBV24-1; D is perhaps TRBD1 (6 bases). Germline V gene lookup returns CDR1 KGHDR and CDR2 SFDVKD. This CDR3 is built from 16 residues. The CDR3 DNA reads TGTGCAAACCCCGGGGGCGGATCTTATAGCAATCAGCCCCAGCATTTT. Amino acids: CANPGGGSYSNQPQHF.

As for this clonotype: This may arise from a read error, as a much more abundant clone is one base away. The V and J genes are TRBV4-3 and TRBJ1-1; TRBD1 might be the D (6 bases). The CDR3 loop spans 14 amino acids. Per germline, CDR1 LGHNA and CDR2 YSLEER. This chain's CDR3 is CASIQVQGSTEAFF. CDR3 nucleotide sequence: TGCGCCAGCATCCAAGTACAGGGAAGCACTGAAGCTTTCTTT.